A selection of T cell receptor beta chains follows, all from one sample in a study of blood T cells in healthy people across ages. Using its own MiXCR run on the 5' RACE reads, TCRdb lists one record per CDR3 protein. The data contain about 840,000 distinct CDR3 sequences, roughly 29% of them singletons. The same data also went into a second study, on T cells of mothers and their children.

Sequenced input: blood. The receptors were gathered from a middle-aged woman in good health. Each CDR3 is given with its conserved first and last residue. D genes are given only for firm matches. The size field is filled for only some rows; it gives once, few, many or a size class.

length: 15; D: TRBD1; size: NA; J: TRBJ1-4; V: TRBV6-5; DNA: TGTGCCAGCAGTTACTCGGGGACAGGGACTGAAAAACTGTTTTTT; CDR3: CASSYSGTGTEKLFF
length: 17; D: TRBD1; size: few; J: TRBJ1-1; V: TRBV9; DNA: TGTGCCAGCAGCGTGGGAACAAACAGGGGAATGAACACTGAAGCTTTCTTT; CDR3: CASSVGTNRGMNTEAFF
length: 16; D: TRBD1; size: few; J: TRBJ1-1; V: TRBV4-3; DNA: TGCGCCAGCAGCCCGAGTGACAGGGAGGGAGGCACTGAAGCTTTCTTT; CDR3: CASSPSDREGGTEAFF
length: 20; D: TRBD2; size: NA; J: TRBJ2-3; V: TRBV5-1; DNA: TGCGCCAGCAGCCCCCGACTAGCGGGGGCCCTTGGGGAGAGCACAGATACGCAGTATTTT; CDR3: CASSPRLAGALGESTDTQYF
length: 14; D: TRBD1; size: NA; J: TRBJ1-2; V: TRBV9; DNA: TGTGCCAGCAGCGCGACAGGGATTAACTATGGCTACACCTTC; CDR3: CASSATGINYGYTF
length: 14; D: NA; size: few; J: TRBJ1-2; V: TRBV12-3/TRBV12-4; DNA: TGTACCAGCAGCCGACAGACAGGTTCCTATGGCTACACCTTC; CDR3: CTSSRQTGSYGYTF
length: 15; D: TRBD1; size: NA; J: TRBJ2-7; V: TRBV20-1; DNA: TGCAGTGCCCCAGAAAGGACAGGGACCGGAAGGGAGCAGTACTTC; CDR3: CSAPERTGTGREQYF
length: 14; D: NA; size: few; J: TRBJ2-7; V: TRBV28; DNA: TGTGCCAGCAGTTTTATCAGGATACCCTACGAGCAGTACTTC; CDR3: CASSFIRIPYEQYF
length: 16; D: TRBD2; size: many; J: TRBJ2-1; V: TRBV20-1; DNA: TGCAGTGCTGGATTCCCCGGACTAGCGGGGGGTAATGAGCAGTTCTTC; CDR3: CSAGFPGLAGGNEQFF
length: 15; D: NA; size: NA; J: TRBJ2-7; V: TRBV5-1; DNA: TGCGCCAGCAGCTTGGATGGGGTGGCCTTTACCGAGCAGTACTTC; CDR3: CASSLDGVAFTEQYF
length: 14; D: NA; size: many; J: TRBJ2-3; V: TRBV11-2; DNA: TGTGCCAGCAGCTTACTAGGGGTGACAGATACGCAGTATTTT; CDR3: CASSLLGVTDTQYF
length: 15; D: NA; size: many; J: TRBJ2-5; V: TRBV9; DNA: TGTGCCAGCAGCCAGTCCTATCACGGACGAGAGACCCAGTACTTC; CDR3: CASSQSYHGRETQYF
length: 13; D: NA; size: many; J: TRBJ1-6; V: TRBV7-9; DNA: TGTGCCAGCAGCTCGGACGGGAATTCACCCCTCCACTTT; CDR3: CASSSDGNSPLHF
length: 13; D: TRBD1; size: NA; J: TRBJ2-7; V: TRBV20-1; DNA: TGCAGTGCCCCCGGGACAGGGGAATACGAGCAGTACTTC; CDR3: CSAPGTGEYEQYF